The 24 T cell receptor beta chains presented below share a single source sample, sequenced in a study of cytomegalovirus exposure and HLA in healthy donors. In the PCR, 60 Vbeta and 13 Jbeta primers were used. Clones were read by immunoSEQ multiplex PCR, and TCRdb kept only the in-frame ones, dropping some. Of around 110,000 clones detected, 50% to 75% appear once; the ten largest clones hold 8% to 9%. Sequencing was performed on PBMCs. The receptors shown here come from a woman aged 40 to 50 in good health and CMV-seropositive.

In this sample, this clone turned up once. The rearrangement joins TRBV5-6 to TRBJ2-5; possible D gene TRBD2, 5 bases. The CDR3 is 16 residues long. Germline values: CDR1 SGHDT, CDR2 YYEEEE. Trimming cost V 0 bases and J 2 bases, with 14 bases left between them. CDR3 amino acids: CASSLAAGSGQETQYF. The CDR3 nucleotides are TGTGCCAGCAGCTTGGCGGCCGGTTCGGGACAAGAGACCCAGTACTTC. Drawing the rest from reference TRBV5-6 and TRBJ2-5, the complete variable domain is DAGVTQSPTHLIKTRGQQVTLRCSPKSGHDTVSWYQQALGQGPQFIFQYYEEEERQRGNFPDRFSGHQFPNYSSELNVNALLLGDSALYLCASSLAAGSGQETQYFGPGTRLLVL.

The chain carries TRBV7-9 and TRBJ1-1; 7 positions agree with TRBD1. V shed 5 bases, J shed 3 bases, and the junction held 3 bases outside the gene matches. CDR1 is SEHNR and CDR2 is FQNEAQ in the germline V gene (reference sequence). This CDR3 contains 13 residues. DNA of the CDR3: TGTGCCAGCAGCCCAGGGGGGTACACTGAAGCTTTCTTT. Protein sequence: CASSPGGYTEAFF.

The gene calls are TRBV7-6 and TRBJ2-1, with 13 bases identical to TRBD2. The CDR3 totals 16 residues. The V and J ends lost 6 bases and 4 bases, in that order; junction bases with no gene match: 6. Germline CDR1 SGHVS, CDR2 FNYEAQ. The CDR3 loop reads CASSPPGLAGYNEQFF. The CDR3 DNA follows: TGTGCCAGCAGTCCCCCGGGACTAGCGGGATACAATGAGCAGTTCTTC.

The rearrangement uses TRBV19 and TRBJ2-1; D is possibly TRBD1 (5 bases). V was shortened by 3 bases and J by 3 bases, with 9 bases between the two germline ends. CDR3 length: 14 residues. Per germline, CDR1 LNHDA and CDR2 SQIVND (reference sequence). The CDR3 region is CASSMADSYNEQFF. The CDR3, as DNA: TGTGCCAGTAGTATGGCAGACAGCTACAATGAGCAGTTCTTC. The entire variable domain, with the rest obtained from reference TRBV19 and TRBJ2-1, is as follows: DGGITQSPKYLFRKEGQNVTLSCEQNLNHDAMYWYRQDPGQGLRLIYYSQIVNDFQKGDIAEGYSVSREKKESFPLTVTSAQKNPTAFYLCASSMADSYNEQFFGPGTRLTVL.

This sequence joins TRBV5-6 and TRBJ2-4; 9 bases map to TRBD2. The CDR3 consists of 16 residues. With 2 bases clipped from V and 0 bases from J, the junction kept 3 bases outside the gene matches. Germline CDR1 is SGHDT and CDR2 is YYEEEE. Written as DNA, the CDR3 is TGTGCCAGCAGCTTCCAGACTAGCGGAGCCAAAAACATTCAGTACTTC. It codes for CASSFQTSGAKNIQYF.

In DNA, the CDR3 is TGTGCCAGCAGGACAAACAGGGCGAGTGGGGTTTCAAACATTCAGTACTTC. This sequence encodes CASRTNRASGVSNIQYF. This chain uses TRBV28 with TRBJ2-4, with D maybe TRBD1 (6 bases). CDR3 length: 17 amino acids. Trimming removed 6 bases at V and 6 bases at J, with 24 bases between. Per germline, CDR1 MDHEN and CDR2 SYDVKM. The full variable domain, rest sourced from reference TRBV28 and TRBJ2-4, is DVKVTQSSRYLVKRTGEKVFLECVQDMDHENMFWYRQDPGLGLRLIYFSYDVKMKEKGDIPEGYSVSREKKERFSLILESASTNQTSMYLCASRTNRASGVSNIQYFGAGTRLSVL.

This chain joins TRBV6-6 and TRBJ2-5, with 7 positions matching TRBD1. CDR3 length equals 13 residues. Germline V gene lookup returns CDR1 MNHNY and CDR2 SVGAGI (reference sequence). J gave up 2 bases and V 4 bases, and 1 base lay outside the gene matches. CDR3 in amino acids: CASSLGQQETQYF. Written as DNA, the CDR3 is TGTGCCAGCAGTTTGGGACAGCAAGAGACCCAGTACTTC.

V gene TRBV29-1 combines with J gene TRBJ1-2; weak D call: TRBD1 (5 bases). V was trimmed by 4 bases and J by 6 bases, leaving 6 bases between them. Germline V gene sequence: CDR1 SQVTM, CDR2 ANQGSEA. There are 10 residues in the CDR3. The CDR3 region is CSVGQNGYTF. The DNA for the CDR3 is TGCAGCGTTGGACAGAATGGCTACACCTTC.

Here the CDR3 DNA reads TGTGCCAGCAATCTTCCGGACAGGGAAGGATCACCCCTCCACTTT. Translating it yields CASNLPDREGSPLHF. The V call is TRBV28, the J call TRBJ1-6; TRBD1 agrees at 8 bases. The CDR3 extends over 15 amino acids. Germline V lookup: CDR1 MDHEN, CDR2 SYDVKM. V lost 7 bases, J lost 10 bases, and 12 bases stayed unmatched. The full variable domain, with the rest looked up from reference TRBV28 and TRBJ1-6, is DVKVTQSSRYLVKRTGEKVFLECVQDMDHENMFWYRQDPGLGLRLIYFSYDVKMKEKGDIPEGYSVSREKKERFSLILESASTNQTSMYLCASNLPDREGSPLHFGNGTRLTVT.

This clone was found a few times. The J gene is TRBJ1-2, the V gene TRBV19; TRBD1 is a possible D gene (6 bases). Trimming took 1 base from V and 0 from J, leaving 12 bases between them. This CDR3 has 16 amino acids. Germline V gene sequence: CDR1 LNHDA, CDR2 SQIVND (reference sequence). The CDR3 loop reads CASSIVTGTPNYGYTF. CDR3 bases: TGTGCCAGTAGTATAGTTACCGGGACACCTAACTATGGCTACACCTTC. The full variable domain, its missing parts supplied by reference TRBV19 and TRBJ1-2, is DGGITQSPKYLFRKEGQNVTLSCEQNLNHDAMYWYRQDPGQGLRLIYYSQIVNDFQKGDIAEGYSVSREKKESFPLTVTSAQKNPTAFYLCASSIVTGTPNYGYTFGSGTRLTVV.

CDR3 sequence: CASSLGTGGYPEAFF. The CDR3 DNA sequence: TGTGCCAGCAGCTTAGGGACAGGGGGGTACCCTGAAGCTTTCTTT. The V and J genes are TRBV7-9 and TRBJ1-1, with 10 bases matching TRBD1. Germline CDR1 is SEHNR and CDR2 is FQNEAQ (reference sequence). J gave up 6 bases and V 1 base, and 5 bases lay outside the gene matches. The CDR3 sequence is 15 residues long.

About this clone: Additional DNA sequences in this sample encode the identical CDR3. J is TRBJ2-5 and V is TRBV5-1, with a tentative D call TRBD1 (8 bases). This CDR3 spans 15 amino acids. Germline CDR1 reads SGHRS; CDR2 reads YFSETQ. Trimming took 3 bases from V and 5 from J, leaving 17 bases between them. CDR3 protein: CASSSGGQGRETQYF. The CDR3 nucleotides read TGCGCCAGCAGCTCGGGAGGACAGGGTAGGGAGACCCAGTACTTC.

The V gene is TRBV4-2, the J gene TRBJ2-2; the match to TRBD2 covers 15 bases. This CDR3 is 19 amino acids long. The germline gives CDR1 LGHNA, CDR2 YNFKEQ. V shed 2 bases, J shed 6 bases, and the junction held 10 bases outside the gene matches. The CDR3 DNA is TGTGCCAGCAGCCAAACACCGGGACTAGCGGGGGGAGTAGCCGGGGAGCTGTTTTTT. It specifies CASSQTPGLAGGVAGELFF.

The chain recombines TRBV9 with TRBJ1-1; 8 nucleotides line up with TRBD1. This CDR3 is built from 11 residues. Trimming cost V 4 bases and J 11 bases; bases outside gene matches: 4. Germline-derived CDR1 and CDR2 are SGDLS and YYNGEE. CDR3 coding DNA: TGTGCCAGCAGCTCGACAGGGGTGGCTTTCTTT. This sequence encodes CASSSTGVAFF.

CDR3 nucleotides: TGTGCCAGCAGTCTAAAAGGCGGACAGGGGGGATGGCAGCCCCAGCATTTT. Protein sequence: CASSLKGGQGGWQPQHF. The gene calls are TRBV27 and TRBJ1-5; TRBD1 matches at 10 bases. After removal of 5 bases from V and 7 bases from J, the junction contained 14 bases not matched to a gene. Germline values: CDR1 MNHEY, CDR2 SMNVEV (reference sequence). The CDR3 totals 17 residues.

The chain uses TRBV7-3 and TRBJ2-1, with 13 nucleotides matching TRBD2. Trimming took 5 bases from V and 4 from J; bases not matched to a gene: 5. Germline values: CDR1 SGHTA, CDR2 FQGTGA. The CDR3 is 16 amino acids. In DNA form, the CDR3 reads TGTGCCAGCAGCCGTACTAGCGGGAGGGTATACAATGAGCAGTTCTTC. Translated, it gives CASSRTSGRVYNEQFF.

This chain connects TRBV9 to TRBJ2-7; 8 positions match TRBD2. CDR3 length equals 17 residues. Losses at the gene ends were 0 bases for V and 1 base for J; bases not matched to a gene: 9. Germline CDR1 and CDR2: SGDLS and YYNGEE. The CDR3 DNA follows: TGTGCCAGCAGCGTAGGTGCGGGAGGACCACTTTCCTACGAGCAGTACTTC. This gives the protein CASSVGAGGPLSYEQYF.

This clone was seen only a few times. The chain is built from TRBV10-3 and TRBJ1-2, with 8 bases that match TRBD1. Germline CDR1 and CDR2: ENHRY and SYGVKD. CDR3 length: 16 residues. V shed 0 bases, J shed 3 bases, and the junction held 6 bases outside the gene matches. This chain's CDR3 is CAISESRAGGDYGYTF. The CDR3 DNA sequence: TGTGCCATCAGTGAGTCGCGGGCAGGGGGCGACTATGGCTACACCTTC.

The chain links TRBV7-8 to TRBJ1-5; 9 bases fit TRBD1. This CDR3 has 16 residues. Germline lookup yields CDR1 SGHVS and CDR2 FQNEAQ. Trimming at V came to 5 bases and at J to 6 bases, leaving 11 bases not matched to a gene. This chain's CDR3 is CASSPPSGTGSQPQHF. The CDR3, as DNA: TGTGCCAGCAGCCCCCCGTCCGGGACAGGGAGTCAGCCCCAGCATTTT.

The CDR3 DNA is TGTGCCAGCAGCGATCAGGGGGCTGCGCCCCAGCATTTT. It specifies CASSDQGAAPQHF. The chain employs TRBV2 and TRBJ1-5, with 8 bases that match TRBD1. Trimming cost V 6 bases and J 9 bases; bases outside gene matches: 7. From germline, CDR1 is SNHLY and CDR2 FYNNEI. This CDR3 contains 13 residues.

The chain links TRBV30 to TRBJ2-1; D is unclear. With 3 bases removed from V and 4 bases from J, the gap between germline ends came to 7 bases. The CDR3 runs to 12 residues. The germline V gene has CDR1 GTSNPN and CDR2 SVGIG (reference sequence). The CDR3, as DNA: TGTGCCTGGAGGCCTAGTTACAATGAGCAGTTCTTC. Protein sequence: CAWRPSYNEQFF. The variable domain in full, completed from reference TRBV30 and TRBJ2-1, reads SQTIHQWPATLVQPVGSPLSLECTVEGTSNPNLYWYRQAAGRGLQLLFYSVGIGQISSEVPQNLSASRPQDRQFILSSKKLLLSDSGFYLCAWRPSYNEQFFGPGTRLTVL.

The chain uses TRBV28 and TRBJ2-7, with 8 bases matching TRBD2. Germline V gives CDR1 MDHEN, CDR2 SYDVKM. V shed 5 bases, J shed 7 bases, and the junction held 16 bases outside the gene matches. This CDR3 has 16 amino acids. CDR3 in DNA: TGTGCCAGCAGTCCGCCCGATTCCAGCGGGAGTGGGGAGCAGTACTTC. Encoded protein: CASSPPDSSGSGEQYF.

The table lists this clone with a few counts. The chain combines TRBV27 with TRBJ2-2; 8 nucleotides match TRBD1. After removal of 4 bases from V and 6 bases from J, the junction contained 4 bases not matched to a gene. The CDR3 runs to 14 residues. Germline V gene data show CDR1 as MNHEY and CDR2 as SMNVEV (reference sequence). As DNA, the CDR3 is TGTGCCAGCAGTTCCACAGGGGGGTCCGGGGAGCTGTTTTTT. Translated: CASSSTGGSGELFF.

The chain recombines TRBV16 with TRBJ1-1; 7 positions match TRBD1. The length of the CDR3 is 15 residues. The V segment lost 4 bases and the J segment 1 base; nucleotides outside the gene matches: 6. Germline loops: CDR1 KGHSY, CDR2 FQNENV. CDR3 bases: TGTGCCAGCAGCCCGTTTGGGACAGAGAACACTGAAGCTTTCTTT. Amino acids: CASSPFGTENTEAFF.